This entry features one TCR beta chain sequence. Its antigen is not known. The sample is drawn from a study of T cell responses to AZD1222 COVID-19 vaccine. Deletions cut 5 bases from V and 1 base from J, with 8 bases between. The CDR3 consists of 13 residues. In germline, CDR1 is SGHTA, CDR2 FQGTGA. Sequenced by immunoSEQ multiplex PCR; TCRdb stores in-frame clones only, minus some. The profile shows 110,000 to 150,000 clones, roughly 91% of them singletons. Study-level points and caveats: Donors in the cohort were predominantly white British and more often female, and clonal diversity was possibly underestimated.

This material consisted of peripheral blood, taken 28 days after the second AZD1222 dose. The chain has TRBV7-3 and TRBJ1-1; no clear D gene. This clonotype was sampled from an adult who received the AZD1222 COVID-19 vaccine. Written as DNA, the CDR3 is TGTGCCAGCAGCGTATTTAGGAACACTGAAGCTTTCTTT. Translating gives CASSVFRNTEAFF.